This TCR beta chain was captured by sequencing in a study of identical twins' blood T cells. Whole-study results and caveats: Twins reportedly had markedly more similar V usage than unrelated donors, even among out-of-frame TCRbeta clonotypes. Top TCRbeta clonotypes were shared more with twin than unrelated donors.

Turning to this clonotype: The antigen remains undetermined.

Donors were six healthy women in three monozygous twin pairs. Sample barcodes were added at both library ends during cDNA synthesis. TCRdb used MiXCR to reprocess the 5' RACE reads, holding one entry per CDR3 protein. The table lists 300,000 to 400,000 distinct CDR3 sequences, about 28% of them singletons, with roughly 6.1% in the top ten. Germline-derived CDR1 and CDR2 are MNHEY and SVGEGT. The CDR3 runs 13 residues. The junction had 5 bases not matched to a gene; V was cut back by 7 bases and J by 3 bases. Sample: PBMCs. The chain is built from TRBV6-2 or TRBV6-3 and TRBJ1-1; TRBD1 aligns across 7 bases. This clonotype was obtained from a woman aged 18-50 years in good health. The CDR3 sequence: CASTFTGDTEAFF. The DNA for the CDR3 is TGTGCCAGCACCTTTACAGGGGACACTGAAGCTTTCTTT.